The 15 T cell receptor beta chains in this list originate from one sample, sequenced in a study of shared clonotypes between healthy human individuals. Generated by immunoSEQ multiplex PCR, the TCRdb table keeps only in-frame clones and is missing some. This table holds some 1,100,000 clones, approximately 80% found once. The specimen was memory CD4+ T cells from PBMCs. Subset meaning: CD45RA-negative fraction. The receptors stem from a man aged 18 to 29 in good health. Some clones in this sample may be carry-over from other donors' samples.

V is TRBV4-1 and J is TRBJ1-5; tentative D call: TRBD1 (5 bases). The V gene's germline CDR1 is MGHRA and CDR2 YSYEKL. The V end lost 1 base, the J end lost 4 bases, and 8 bases lay between the germline ends. The CDR3 runs 14 residues. CDR3 loop: CASSQGRVNQPQHF. CDR3 coding DNA: TGCGCCAGCAGCCAAGGCAGGGTGAATCAGCCCCAGCATTTT.

This chain joins TRBV5-8 and TRBJ1-5; perhaps TRBD1 as D (6 bases). The CDR3 consists of 15 residues. Trimming took 3 bases from V and 2 from J, leaving 12 bases between them. The germline gives CDR1 SGHTS, CDR2 YDEGEE. The CDR3 is CASSSSWTGNQPQHF. CDR3 coding DNA: TGTGCCAGCAGCTCCTCATGGACAGGCAATCAGCCCCAGCATTTT.

The J gene is TRBJ2-7, the V gene TRBV18; TRBD2 might be the D (5 bases). Germline CDR1 reads KGHSH; CDR2 reads LQKENI. The CDR3 spans 13 residues. Trimming removed 2 bases at V and 5 bases at J, with 10 bases between. The CDR3 DNA is TGTGCCAGCTCACCAGAGCGGCTACACGAGCAGTACTTC. Residues: CASSPERLHEQYF.

This clone was seen a few times. This sequence joins TRBV7-9 and TRBJ2-6; 9 bases line up with TRBD2. CDR1 and CDR2 (germline): SEHNR, FQNEAQ (reference sequence). This CDR3 is built from 18 residues. Trimming cost V 4 bases and J 4 bases; bases outside gene matches: 11. CDR3 in amino acids: CASSSLKREASGANVLTF. As DNA, the CDR3 is TGTGCCAGCAGCTCGTTAAAGCGGGAGGCGTCCGGGGCCAACGTCCTGACTTTC.

A few counts support this clone. The chain carries TRBV28 and TRBJ2-1, with a possible D match to TRBD1 (5 bases). The V end lost 6 bases, the J end lost 3 bases, and 15 bases lay between the germline ends. This CDR3 region has 15 residues. CDR1 and CDR2 from the germline V gene are MDHEN and SYDVKM. Here the CDR3 reads CASRTVSWGYNEQFF. CDR3 nucleotide sequence: TGTGCCAGCAGGACAGTTTCCTGGGGCTACAATGAGCAGTTCTTC.

The V and J genes are TRBV15 and TRBJ1-2; 9 bases match TRBD1. The CDR3 runs to 15 residues. Germline values: CDR1 LNHNV, CDR2 YYDKDF (reference sequence). With V trimmed by 5 bases and J by 2 bases, 6 bases remained unmatched. The chain's CDR3 is CATSADRGSNYGYTF. The CDR3 DNA sequence: TGTGCCACCAGCGCGGACAGGGGATCCAACTATGGCTACACCTTC.

The chain joins TRBV6-1 to TRBJ2-3, with TRBD1 matching over 8 bases. This CDR3 comprises 15 residues. Germline V gene lookup returns CDR1 MNHNS and CDR2 SASEGT. V lost 6 bases to trimming and J lost 10 bases; unmatched junction nucleotides: 15. CDR3 sequence reads: CASRDRGSSSRAQYF. CDR3 DNA: TGTGCCAGCAGAGACAGGGGATCATCGTCGAGGGCGCAGTATTTT.

The V call is TRBV13, the J call TRBJ2-7; maybe TRBD2 (5 bases). The CDR3 runs to 20 residues. Germline V gives CDR1 PRHDT, CDR2 FYEKMQ (reference sequence). The V gene lost 4 bases and the J gene lost 6 bases, with 34 bases spanning the gap. The CDR3 coding sequence is TGTGCCAGCAGCTCCCTCAAATATCTAGCTTTGCGGCTAGGGCCTAGCGAGCAGTACTTC. It encodes CASSSLKYLALRLGPSEQYF. Based on the CDR3 plus reference TRBV13 and TRBJ2-7, the full variable domain is AAGVIQSPRHLIKEKRETATLKCYPIPRHDTVYWYQQGPGQDPQFLISFYEKMQSDKGSIPDRFSAQQFSDYHSELNMSSLELGDSALYFCASSSLKYLALRLGPSEQYFGPGTRLTVT.

The chain employs TRBV28 and TRBJ2-3; TRBD2 agrees at 10 bases. The CDR3 contains 15 residues. CDR1 MDHEN and CDR2 SYDVKM come from the germline V gene. V trimming: 3 bases; J trimming: 6 bases; junction bases outside the gene matches: 6. DNA of the CDR3: TGTGCCAGCAGTTTCCTAGCGGGAGTATCGGATACGCAGTATTTT. It is translated as CASSFLAGVSDTQYF.

The V gene is TRBV7-9, the J gene TRBJ1-1; D might be TRBD1 (5 bases). Germline V CDR1 and CDR2: SEHNR, FQNEAQ (reference sequence). CDR3 length equals 17 residues. V lost 5 bases to trimming and J lost 2 bases, with 21 bases between them. CDR3 loop: CASSPRDGRLINTEAFF. The CDR3 bases are TGTGCCAGCAGCCCCCGGGACGGCCGCCTAATAAACACTGAAGCTTTCTTT.

This clone was recorded once. This rearrangement joins TRBV30 to TRBJ1-1, with 11 positions matching TRBD1. CDR1 and CDR2 from the germline V gene are GTSNPN and SVGIG (reference sequence). V was clipped by 1 base and J by 1 base; unmatched bases: 2. CDR3 length: 15 residues. DNA of the CDR3: TGTGCCTGGAGTGGGACAGGGGGCGAGAACACTGAAGCTTTCTTT. Its protein is CAWSGTGGENTEAFF.

The rearrangement links TRBV9 to TRBJ2-7; no reliable D call. The CDR3 is 14 amino acids. Trimming left V 0 bases short and J 0 bases short, with 7 bases between. Germline CDR1 and CDR2: SGDLS and YYNGEE. For the CDR3, the DNA is TGTGCCAGCAGCGTAGGGTCGAACTCCTACGAGCAGTACTTC. It yields the protein CASSVGSNSYEQYF.

This clone was picked up many times. Other DNA sequences from this sample encode an identical CDR3 as well. The chain employs TRBV28 and TRBJ1-2, with 9 bases aligning to TRBD1. Germline CDR1 is MDHEN and CDR2 is SYDVKM. CDR3 length equals 14 residues. Germline trimming cut 4 bases from V and 7 bases from J; bases unmatched to any gene: 7. DNA of the CDR3: TGTGCCAGCAGTTCGGGACAGGGCATCGGTGGCTACACCTTC. Amino acid sequence: CASSSGQGIGGYTF.

This chain joins TRBV9 and TRBJ2-7; D not resolved. This CDR3 is built from 16 residues. Trimming cost V 4 bases and J 0 bases, with 17 bases left between them. Germline loops: CDR1 SGDLS, CDR2 YYNGEE. The CDR3 DNA follows: TGTGCCAGCAGCCCCCAATCGGGCGTAACCTCCTACGAGCAGTACTTC. Encoded protein: CASSPQSGVTSYEQYF.

The chain links TRBV9 to TRBJ2-3; D is uncertain. CDR3 size: 16 residues. V was trimmed by 0 bases and J by 0 bases, leaving 11 bases between them. Germline-derived CDR1 and CDR2 are SGDLS and YYNGEE. CDR3 DNA: TGTGCCAGCAGCGTAGGAGCCAGCGTAAGCACAGATACGCAGTATTTT. It codes for CASSVGASVSTDTQYF. Full variable domain (rest looked up from reference TRBV9 and TRBJ2-3): DSGVTQTPKHLITATGQRVTLRCSPRSGDLSVYWYQQSLDQGLQFLIQYYNGEERAKGNILERFSAQQFPDLHSELNLSSLELGDSALYFCASSVGASVSTDTQYFGPGTRLTVL.